This TCR beta chain was retrieved from a study of post-analysis software for immune sequencing data. About the research overall: Included courses were relapsing-remitting and secondary progressive multiple sclerosis; progressive-relapsing multiple sclerosis was also included.

Study-level findings and limits: When the samples were clustered directly with F measure, those that had been prepared in the same batch showed strong co-clustering. Comparison with controls showed significantly lower normalized Chao1 diversity in multiple sclerosis patients. TRBV5-6, TRBV5-1 and TRBV20-1 belonged to a set of roughly five TRBV segments that were more frequent in patients than controls.

TCR beta cDNA libraries included unique molecular identifiers. TCRdb reprocessed the PCR reads via MiXCR and lists one record per CDR3 protein. The data contain more than 450,000 distinct CDR3 sequences, about 40% of them seen just once; the ten biggest clones take up 1.5% to 2%. As concerns this clonotype: Its antigen is undetermined. Just one base apart from a much larger clone, this may be a read error.

This CDR3 has 15 residues. Looked up from germline, CDR1 is SGHKS and CDR2 is YYEKEE (reference sequence). The source of this sequence is a girl aged 5-17 years with multiple sclerosis. This chain connects TRBV5-5 to TRBJ1-5; unclear D gene. The sequenced sample was blood. CDR3 in DNA: TGTGCCAGCAGCTTGTTGGCGGGCACTAATCAGCCCCCGCATTTT. Translating gives CASSLLAGTNQPPHF.